These 20 T cell receptor beta chains were all obtained from the same sample, sequenced in a study of early T cells in non-severe SARS-CoV-2 infection. Using its own MiXCR run on the 5' RACE reads, TCRdb lists one record per CDR3 protein. The profile shows 34,000 or so distinct CDR3 sequences, about 9.9% of them singletons. The source material was whole blood. The origin of the receptors is an adult who was a healthcare worker with PCR-confirmed SARS-CoV-2 infection or an uninfected control (not recorded which).

This clonotype showed up many times. The V gene is TRBV7-3, the J gene TRBJ1-1; TRBD1 might be the D (5 bases). The CDR3 has 13 residues. The V and J ends lost 5 bases and 3 bases respectively, with 10 bases between them. The germline CDR1 and CDR2 sequences are SGHTA and FQGTGA. The CDR3 DNA reads TGTGCCAGCAGCCTAGAAGGGGACACTGAAGCTTTCTTT. It translates to CASSLEGDTEAFF.

Comment on this clonotype: One end of the junction varies from germline; a read error may be responsible. The gene calls are TRBV9 and TRBJ2-1; TRBD2 aligns across 10 bases. Germline V gives CDR1 SGDLS, CDR2 YYNGEE. This CDR3 contains 15 residues. CDR3 protein: CVSSHSGGPYNEQFF. The CDR3 bases are TGTGTCAGCAGCCATAGCGGGGGGCCCTACAATGAGCAGTTCTTC.

In this sample, this clonotype is medium-sized. This chain links TRBV7-2 with TRBJ1-1; D uncertain. CDR3 length: 15 residues. Germline V lookup: CDR1 SGHTA, CDR2 FQGNSA. The V end was cut by 3 bases, the J end by 1 base, with 12 bases between. CDR3 DNA: TGTGCCAGCAGCTTCTCCAGCGAGAAGAACACTGAAGCTTTCTTT. Its protein product is CASSFSSEKNTEAFF.

This clonotype was seen a handful of times. The chain links TRBV29-1 to TRBJ1-1, with D unclear. V was cut by 7 bases and J by 2 bases, with 8 bases left in between. Germline-derived CDR1 and CDR2 are SQVTM and ANQGSEA. The CDR3 contains 11 residues. CDR3 nucleotide sequence: TGCAGCGGTGATGGTAACACTGAAGCTTTCTTT. This encodes CSGDGNTEAFF.

This clonotype was observed many times. The chain recombines TRBV6-6 with TRBJ2-3, with D tentatively TRBD2 (5 bases). This CDR3 has 12 residues. The germline CDR1 and CDR2 sequences are MNHNY and SVGAGI (reference sequence). The V end lost 5 bases, the J end lost 5 bases, and 8 bases lay between the germline ends. The CDR3 loop reads CASSASGDTQYF. As DNA, the CDR3 is TGTGCCAGCAGTGCGAGCGGAGATACGCAGTATTTT.

This chain connects TRBV18 to TRBJ2-7; no definite D call. V was cut by 3 bases and J by 2 bases, with 8 bases left in between. From germline, CDR1 is KGHSH and CDR2 LQKENI. The CDR3 is 13 amino acids. The CDR3 DNA sequence: TGTGCCAGCTCACCTGACCGGACCTACGAGCAGTACTTC. Amino acid sequence: CASSPDRTYEQYF.

This clonotype appeared a few times. The gene calls are TRBV15 and TRBJ1-4; D is undetermined. Per the germline V gene, CDR1 is LNHNV and CDR2 is YYDKDF (reference sequence). V lost 3 bases to trimming and J lost 7 bases, with 12 bases between them. The CDR3 is 14 amino acids. The CDR3 loop is CATSSRVVGEKLFF. The CDR3 coding sequence is TGTGCCACCAGCAGTAGGGTAGTTGGTGAAAAACTGTTTTTT.

Many counts were recorded for this clonotype. J is TRBJ2-1 and V is TRBV12-3 or TRBV12-4; D is ambiguous. The CDR3 length is 14 residues. V was trimmed by 6 bases and J by 0 bases, leaving 9 bases between them. The CDR3 nucleotides read TGTGCCAGCAGGATGGCTAGCTCCTACAATGAGCAGTTCTTC. Its translation: CASRMASSYNEQFF.

This clonotype has at least ten counts. The CDR3 DNA sequence: TGTGCCAGCAGCCCCCTGCCTAGCGGGGGTTACAATGAGCAGTTCTTC. Translating gives CASSPLPSGGYNEQFF. The chain joins TRBV11-2 to TRBJ2-1, with 10 bases fitting TRBD2. The CDR3 sequence is 16 residues long. Unmatched junction bases numbered 8, after V lost 5 bases and J lost 4 bases. Germline CDR1 is SGHAT and CDR2 is FQNNGV. Full variable domain (rest looked up from reference TRBV11-2 and TRBJ2-1): EAGVAQSPRYKIIEKRQSVAFWCNPISGHATLYWYQQILGQGPKLLIQFQNNGVVDDSQLPKDRFSAERLKGVDSTLKIQPAKLEDSAVYLCASSPLPSGGYNEQFFGPGTRLTVL.

This clonotype has at least ten counts. The rearrangement uses TRBV28 and TRBJ1-1; D is unresolved. The CDR3 is 16 amino acids. In germline, CDR1 is MDHEN, CDR2 SYDVKM. V lost 5 bases and J lost 0, with 16 bases in between. The CDR3 DNA is TGTGCCAGCAGTCGGAGGTTGGGGAACATGAACACTGAAGCTTTCTTT. Translated: CASSRRLGNMNTEAFF.

This clonotype was observed many times. This chain uses TRBV12-3 or TRBV12-4 with TRBJ1-2; D is unclear. The length of the CDR3 is 12 residues. V was cut by 6 bases and J by 10 bases, with 15 bases left in between. DNA for the CDR3: TGTGCCAGCAGCTCCCCCGGGGTAGTCTACACCTTC. As protein: CASSSPGVVYTF.

V is TRBV9 and J is TRBJ2-3, with 7 positions matching TRBD2. The V gene's germline CDR1 is SGDLS and CDR2 YYNGEE. With V trimmed by 0 bases and J by 3 bases, 7 bases remained unmatched. The CDR3 is 16 amino acids. CDR3 sequence reads: CASSVGAGGITDTQYF. The CDR3 nucleotides read TGTGCCAGCAGCGTAGGTGCCGGGGGGATAACAGATACGCAGTATTTT.

This clonotype was observed a few times. The chain employs TRBV21-1 and TRBJ1-2. TRBV21-1 is shown as a pseudogene. This CDR3 region has 12 residues. The CDR3 coding sequence is TGTGCCAGCAGCAAAGTTGGCTATGGCTACACCTTC. Protein sequence: CASSKVGYGYTF.

The rearrangement joins TRBV4-2 to TRBJ1-2; D uncertain. Deletions cut 1 base from V and 6 bases from J, with 18 bases between. Per the germline V gene, CDR1 is LGHNA and CDR2 is YNFKEQ. The CDR3 extends over 16 amino acids. The CDR3 here is CASSQGGEAVGHGYTF. For the CDR3, the DNA is TGTGCCAGCAGCCAAGGGGGTGAGGCAGTCGGGCATGGCTACACCTTC.

This clonotype was counted at least ten times. The J gene is TRBJ1-4, the V gene TRBV10-3; D may be TRBD1 (5 bases). The V gene's germline CDR1 is ENHRY and CDR2 SYGVKD. CDR3 length: 15 amino acids. Trimming cost V 3 bases and J 8 bases, with 16 bases left between them. The CDR3 here is CAISDDSGTLEKLFF. DNA for the CDR3: TGTGCCATCAGTGACGACAGTGGAACTCTGGAAAAACTGTTTTTT.

The sample holds many counts of this clonotype. The rearrangement uses TRBV5-1 and TRBJ2-7; TRBD1 aligns across 8 bases. In germline, CDR1 is SGHRS, CDR2 YFSETQ. The ends lost 4 bases at V and 6 bases at J; junction bases unmatched: 9. The CDR3 is 14 amino acids. CDR3 DNA sequence: TGCGCCAGCAGCCCGGGACAGGTGGTCGGCGAGCAGTACTTC. Its translation is CASSPGQVVGEQYF. Full variable domain (missing parts from reference TRBV5-1 and TRBJ2-7): KAGVTQTPRYLIKTRGQQVTLSCSPISGHRSVSWYQQTPGQGLQFLFEYFSETQRNKGNFPGRFSGRQFSNSRSEMNVSTLELGDSALYLCASSPGQVVGEQYFGPGTRLTVT.

This clonotype appeared many times. J is TRBJ2-1 and V is TRBV12-3 or TRBV12-4, with D possibly TRBD2 on 5 matching bases. This CDR3 is built from 15 residues. Trimming stripped 2 bases from V and 8 bases from J, with 16 bases between. The CDR3 reads CASSLTGSLPDEQFF. The CDR3 nucleotides are TGTGCCAGCAGTTTAACGGGGTCCCTACCCGATGAGCAGTTCTTC.

Ten or more counts support this clonotype. The rearrangement joins TRBV7-3 to TRBJ2-5, with D possibly matching TRBD2 (6 bases). Trimming cost V 2 bases and J 4 bases, with 20 bases left between them. This CDR3 has 17 residues. Germline V lookup: CDR1 SGHTA, CDR2 FQGTGA. CDR3 coding DNA: TGTGCCAGCAGCTTAGCCGGAGACGTTGGAGGGTTAGAGACCCAGTACTTC. This gives the protein CASSLAGDVGGLETQYF.

At least ten counts were recorded for this clonotype. The J gene is TRBJ2-1, the V gene TRBV7-3, with D perhaps TRBD1 or TRBD2 (5 bases each). Germline V CDR1 and CDR2: SGHTA, FQGTGA. Trimming stripped 7 bases from V and 4 bases from J, with 17 bases between. The CDR3 totals 15 residues. The CDR3 loop is CASTLEGQAYNEQFF. In DNA form, the CDR3 reads TGTGCCAGCACCCTCGAGGGGCAGGCATACAATGAGCAGTTCTTC.

This clonotype was recorded many times. The V gene is TRBV3-1, the J gene TRBJ2-7; D perhaps matches TRBD2 (5 bases). Germline V gene lookup returns CDR1 LGHDT and CDR2 YNNKEL (reference sequence). Trimming removed 11 bases from V and 0 bases from J, with 23 bases in between. This CDR3 is 16 amino acids long. DNA of the CDR3: TGTGCCGCCAGCAGCCAAGAGGTTCGGGGCTCCTACGAGCAGTACTTC. Its protein product is CAASSQEVRGSYEQYF.